This T cell receptor beta chain was captured in a study of tumor-infiltrating lymphocytes in localized non-small cell lung cancer. Study at large: Some samples were collected after neoadjuvant chemotherapy; smokers, never-smokers and several histologies were included. Study observations and caveats: No T-cell fraction difference was seen between IM1 and IM2 tumors.

Only in-frame clones appear in the TCRdb table, and some are missing; sequencing was by immunoSEQ multiplex PCR. The top ten hold 6.5% to 7.5% of the sample, which has about 9,200 clones, about 80% seen once. The CDR3 totals 16 residues. Trimming cost V 1 base and J 1 base, with 13 bases left between them. Germline V CDR1 and CDR2: MGHRA, YSYEKL. Regarding this clone: The antigen is not known.

This sequence originates from a human donor with non-small cell lung cancer. Sequenced sample: uninvolved lung tissue not adjacent to the tumor. The chain joins TRBV4-1 to TRBJ1-1; D is unclear. The CDR3 sequence is CASSQGPLIGNTEAFF. The CDR3 DNA reads TGCGCCAGCAGCCAAGGGCCCCTAATAGGGAACACTGAAGCTTTCTTT.